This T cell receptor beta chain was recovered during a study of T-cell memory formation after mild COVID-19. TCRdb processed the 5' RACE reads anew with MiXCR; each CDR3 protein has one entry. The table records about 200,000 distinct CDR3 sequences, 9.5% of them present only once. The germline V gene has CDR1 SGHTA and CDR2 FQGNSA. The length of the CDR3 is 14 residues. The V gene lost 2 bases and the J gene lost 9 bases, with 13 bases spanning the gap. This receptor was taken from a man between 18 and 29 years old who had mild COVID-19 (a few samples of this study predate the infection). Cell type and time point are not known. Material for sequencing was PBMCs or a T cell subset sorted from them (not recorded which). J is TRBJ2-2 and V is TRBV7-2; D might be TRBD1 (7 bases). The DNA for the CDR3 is TGTGCCAGCAGCTTACCAGGGGGGCCAAGGGAGCTGTTTTTT. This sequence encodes CASSLPGGPRELFF.